These 30 T cell receptor beta chains were all obtained from the same sample, sequenced in a study of control samples from healthy donors and cancer patients. Generated by immunoSEQ multiplex PCR, the TCRdb table keeps only in-frame clones and is missing some. The sample gives some 74,000 clones, around 93% of which show up once; under 3.5% is in the top ten. The source material was blood. Receptors originate from a woman aged 25 to 39 in good health.

The V gene is TRBV2, the J gene TRBJ2-3, with D maybe TRBD1 (5 bases). CDR1 is SNHLY and CDR2 is FYNNEI in the germline V gene. Trimming left V 6 bases short and J 5 bases short, with 9 bases between. This CDR3 is 12 amino acids long. CDR3 residues: CASRIQGDTQYF. The DNA of the CDR3 is TGTGCCAGCAGGATCCAGGGAGATACGCAGTATTTT.

This clone was seen a single time. This sequence joins TRBV11-2 and TRBJ1-1; D call uncertain. Deletions cut 1 base from V and 3 bases from J, with 9 bases between. In germline, CDR1 is SGHAT, CDR2 FQNNGV. CDR3 size: 14 residues. The CDR3 DNA reads TGTGCCAGCAGCTTAGTGGTCTCGGACACTGAAGCTTTCTTT. Translation: CASSLVVSDTEAFF. Combining the CDR3 with reference TRBV11-2 and TRBJ1-1 gives the whole variable domain EAGVAQSPRYKIIEKRQSVAFWCNPISGHATLYWYQQILGQGPKLLIQFQNNGVVDDSQLPKDRFSAERLKGVDSTLKIQPAKLEDSAVYLCASSLVVSDTEAFFGQGTRLTVV.

The V call is TRBV19, the J call TRBJ2-7; maybe TRBD2 (5 bases). Germline lookup yields CDR1 LNHDA and CDR2 SQIVND (reference sequence). The CDR3 has 11 residues. Trimming removed 5 bases at V and 5 bases at J, with 7 bases between. CDR3 bases: TGTGCCAGTAGTTTTAGCGACGAGCAGTACTTC. It encodes CASSFSDEQYF. The variable domain in full, with the rest retrieved from reference TRBV19 and TRBJ2-7, is DGGITQSPKYLFRKEGQNVTLSCEQNLNHDAMYWYRQDPGQGLRLIYYSQIVNDFQKGDIAEGYSVSREKKESFPLTVTSAQKNPTAFYLCASSFSDEQYFGPGTRLTVT.

This CDR3 reads CASSRPHDDGYTF. As DNA, the CDR3 is TGCGCCAGCAGCCGACCGCACGATGATGGCTACACCTTC. The chain recombines TRBV5-1 with TRBJ1-2; D ambiguous. Germline loops: CDR1 SGHRS, CDR2 YFSETQ. There are 13 residues in the CDR3. The V and J ends lost 4 bases and 6 bases respectively, with 13 bases between them. Combining the CDR3 with reference TRBV5-1 and TRBJ1-2 gives the whole variable domain KAGVTQTPRYLIKTRGQQVTLSCSPISGHRSVSWYQQTPGQGLQFLFEYFSETQRNKGNFPGRFSGRQFSNSRSEMNVSTLELGDSALYLCASSRPHDDGYTFGSGTRLTVV.

The chain employs TRBV20-1 and TRBJ1-1; D call uncertain. The germline V gene encodes CDR1 DFQATT and CDR2 SNEGSKA (reference sequence). The V and J ends lost 3 bases and 0 bases respectively, with 8 bases between them. The CDR3 has 13 amino acids. The CDR3 sequence: CSASNSMNTEAFF. The CDR3, as DNA: TGCAGTGCTAGTAACAGCATGAACACTGAAGCTTTCTTT.

The chain links TRBV6-1 to TRBJ2-7, with D hard to call. Germline CDR1 and CDR2: MNHNS and SASEGT. Trimming removed 2 bases from V and 6 bases from J, with 14 bases in between. The CDR3 contains 14 residues. The CDR3 region has the DNA TGTGCCAGCAGTGAACCCGGAATCGGACCCGAGCAGTACGTC. Amino acid sequence: CASSEPGIGPEQYV.

The V call is TRBV21-1, the J call TRBJ1-2; the D segment call TRBD1 is taken from the table without a DNA check. TRBV21-1 is designated a pseudogene. This CDR3 has 15 amino acids. The CDR3 nucleotides read TGTGCCAGCAGCAAAGAGTGGACAGGGGGAGTGGGCTACACCTTC. Its translation: CASSKEWTGGVGYTF.

The CDR3 nucleotides are TGTGCCAGCAGCCCCCACAAGCGGGGGGGAGAGACCCAGTACTTC. Amino acids: CASSPHKRGGETQYF. This chain uses TRBV7-2 with TRBJ2-5, with TRBD2 identical over 10 bases. V lost 5 bases and J lost 4; bases outside the gene matches: 7. This CDR3 region has 15 residues. Germline assignment: CDR1 SGHTA and CDR2 FQGNSA.

V is TRBV6-5 and J is TRBJ1-5; D is perhaps TRBD1 (6 bases). The CDR3 has 16 residues. V shed 4 bases and J shed 1 base, with 14 bases lying between them. Germline V gene sequence: CDR1 MNHEY, CDR2 SVGAGI. The CDR3 here is CASSSGGALSNQPQHF. The CDR3 DNA is TGTGCCAGCAGTTCTGGGGGGGCTCTAAGCAATCAGCCCCAGCATTTT.

The V gene is TRBV29-1, the J gene TRBJ2-7; perhaps D is TRBD1 or TRBD2 (6 bases each). Germline loops: CDR1 SQVTM, CDR2 ANQGSEA. CDR3 length: 13 amino acids. The V end was cut by 4 bases, the J end by 4 bases, with 14 bases between. CDR3 sequence: CSVVGGQAYEQYF. CDR3 sequence (DNA): TGCAGCGTTGTCGGGGGCCAAGCATACGAGCAGTACTTC.

A single count supports this clone. The chain is built from TRBV28 and TRBJ1-3; no firm D call. CDR1 is MDHEN, CDR2 SYDVKM, per germline. The V and J ends lost 6 bases and 3 bases respectively, with 9 bases between them. The CDR3 runs to 13 residues. CDR3 DNA: TGTGCCAGCAGGTGGGGAGGTGGAAACACCATATATTTT. Translation: CASRWGGGNTIYF.

V gene TRBV5-1 combines with J gene TRBJ2-7, with 9 bases aligning to TRBD2. CDR3 size: 16 residues. V shed 3 bases, J shed 2 bases, and the junction held 9 bases outside the gene matches. The germline V gene has CDR1 SGHRS and CDR2 YFSETQ. DNA for the CDR3: TGCGCCAGCAGCTCAAAAAGCGGGGGGCCAGCCTACGAGCAGTACTTC. This translates into CASSSKSGGPAYEQYF.

The chain has TRBV3-1 (or the pseudogene TRBV3-2) and TRBJ1-1; D is possibly TRBD1 (6 bases). V lost 8 bases to trimming and J lost 7 bases, with 14 bases between them. Germline CDR1 is LGHDT and CDR2 is YNNKEL (reference sequence). The CDR3 is 12 residues long. For the CDR3, the DNA is TGTGCCAGCCGAGGACAGACGAATGAAGCTTTCTTT. Protein: CASRGQTNEAFF.

V and J are TRBV6-2 or TRBV6-3 and TRBJ2-5, with D hard to call. Trimming took 5 bases from V and 5 from J, leaving 15 bases between them. CDR3 length: 14 residues. Germline values: CDR1 MNHEY, CDR2 SVGEGT. In nucleotides, the CDR3 is TGTGCCAGCAGTCCCGTTGTTGCTAGGGAGACCCAGTACTTC. The encoded protein is CASSPVVARETQYF.

The rearrangement links TRBV15 to TRBJ1-4; D not resolved. V lost 0 bases and J 14 bases, leaving 10 bases between the germline ends. Germline V lookup: CDR1 LNHNV, CDR2 YYDKDF (reference sequence). The CDR3 is 12 amino acids. The CDR3 loop reads CATSRDQAKLFF. The CDR3 nucleotides read TGTGCCACCAGCAGAGACCAGGCGAAGCTGTTTTTT. The complete variable domain, with remaining parts taken from reference TRBV15 and TRBJ1-4, reads DAMVIQNPRYQVTQFGKPVTLSCSQTLNHNVMYWYQQKSSQAPKLLFHYYDKDFNNEADTPDNFQSRRPNTSFCFLDIRSPGLGDTAMYLCATSRDQAKLFFGSGTQLSVL.

The rearrangement joins TRBV2 to TRBJ2-2, with D maybe TRBD1 (5 bases). This CDR3 contains 17 residues. Germline lookup yields CDR1 SNHLY and CDR2 FYNNEI. The V end lost 3 bases, the J end lost 0 bases, and 14 bases lay between the germline ends. CDR3: CASSDPTDIANTGELFF. For the CDR3, the DNA is TGTGCCAGCAGTGACCCGACGGACATCGCGAACACCGGGGAGCTGTTTTTT.

CDR3 DNA: TGTGCCAGCAGCTTAGGATGGGGAGACAGCTCTGGGGCCAACGTCCTGACTTTC. Encoded protein: CASSLGWGDSSGANVLTF. The chain couples TRBV5-4 to TRBJ2-6, with D perhaps being TRBD1 or TRBD2 (5 bases each). The V end lost 2 bases, the J end lost 0 bases, and 15 bases lay between the germline ends. Germline-derived CDR1 and CDR2 are SGHNT and YYREEE (reference sequence). The CDR3 length is 18 residues.

The CDR3 sequence is CAIGGQGKDTQYF. In DNA form, the CDR3 reads TGTGCCATTGGTGGGCAGGGGAAAGATACGCAGTATTTT. The chain combines TRBV6-1 with TRBJ2-3; maybe TRBD1 (6 bases). The V and J ends lost 10 bases and 5 bases respectively, with 16 bases between them. Germline CDR1 MNHNS, CDR2 SASEGT. CDR3 length: 13 residues.

The chain links TRBV29-1 to TRBJ1-1, with D possibly being TRBD1 (5 bases). Trimming removed 6 bases from V and 4 bases from J, with 15 bases in between. This CDR3 region has 13 residues. CDR1 and CDR2 (germline): SQVTM, ANQGSEA. DNA for the CDR3: TGCAGCGTCCCCAGGCGGGGGGGCACTGAAGCTTTCTTT. As protein: CSVPRRGGTEAFF.

The gene calls are TRBV7-9 and TRBJ1-1, with D unresolved. The CDR3 totals 12 residues. The germline V gene has CDR1 SEHNR and CDR2 FQNEAQ (reference sequence). V lost 0 bases and J lost 8, with 7 bases in between. The CDR3 DNA reads as TGTGCCAGCAGCTTAGCTCCCAGGGAAGCTTTCTTT. Translating it yields CASSLAPREAFF.

The chain has TRBV10-3 and TRBJ2-2, with TRBD2 identical over 9 bases. CDR3 size: 16 residues. V lost 8 bases, J lost 0 bases, and 7 bases stayed unmatched. CDR1 and CDR2 from the germline V gene are ENHRY and SYGVKD. CDR3 DNA sequence: TGTGCCATCGGCCTAGCGGGGACCGCGAACACCGGGGAGCTGTTTTTT. Protein product: CAIGLAGTANTGELFF.

This clone showed up just a few times. The V gene is TRBV12-3 or TRBV12-4, the J gene TRBJ2-1; perhaps TRBD2 as D (5 bases). The CDR3 consists of 13 residues. The germline V and J ends were trimmed by 8 bases and 4 bases, with 12 bases remaining between them. The CDR3 protein is CASCTSLYNEQFF. CDR3 coding DNA: TGTGCCAGCTGCACTAGTTTATACAATGAGCAGTTCTTC.

The chain couples TRBV9 to TRBJ2-3; unclear D gene. This CDR3 contains 15 residues. The germline gives CDR1 SGDLS, CDR2 YYNGEE. V lost 4 bases to trimming and J lost 3 bases, with 15 bases between them. The DNA of the CDR3 is TGTGCCAGCAGCCTATCGAATGAAGTGACAGATACGCAGTATTTT. Protein sequence: CASSLSNEVTDTQYF.

This clone occurred once. The CDR3 is CASSQGGQGPDTQYF. For the CDR3, the DNA is TGTGCCAGCAGCCAAGGAGGACAGGGCCCAGATACGCAGTATTTT. The rearrangement joins TRBV4-2 to TRBJ2-3, with 8 bases identical to TRBD1. This CDR3 spans 15 amino acids. After removal of 1 base from V and 4 bases from J, the junction contained 4 bases not matched to a gene. Germline V CDR1 and CDR2: LGHNA, YNFKEQ.

As for this clone: Sequence at one end of the junction differs from germline and may be a read error. This CDR3 is CATSGLDRGRYGYTF. In DNA, the CDR3 is TGTGCCACCAGTGGTTTGGACAGGGGACGATATGGCTACACCTTC. This chain links TRBV24-1 with TRBJ1-2; 9 positions match TRBD1. Per germline, CDR1 KGHDR and CDR2 SFDVKD. This CDR3 spans 15 amino acids.

The chain links TRBV11-2 to TRBJ2-7, with 9 bases aligning to TRBD1. From germline, CDR1 is SGHAT and CDR2 FQNNGV. V shed 2 bases, J shed 3 bases, and the junction held 8 bases outside the gene matches. This CDR3 region has 16 residues. The CDR3 DNA is TGTGCCAGCAGCTTACCCGGGACAGGGAGGAACTACGAGCAGTACTTC. Translation gives CASSLPGTGRNYEQYF.

The genes are TRBV28 and TRBJ2-1; D not resolved. V shed 5 bases and J shed 0 bases, with 8 bases lying between them. This CDR3 region has 14 residues. CDR1 and CDR2 from the germline V gene are MDHEN and SYDVKM. The CDR3 protein is CASSHPSSYNEQFF. For the CDR3, the DNA is TGTGCCAGCAGTCATCCGAGCTCCTACAATGAGCAGTTCTTC.

The V and J genes are TRBV19 and TRBJ2-7; D is unresolved. The germline V gene encodes CDR1 LNHDA and CDR2 SQIVND (reference sequence). Trimming cost V 2 bases and J 2 bases, with 7 bases left between them. The CDR3 runs 13 residues. CDR3 nucleotides: TGTGCCAGTAGTATAAAGGGTCCCTACGAGCAGTACTTC. Translation: CASSIKGPYEQYF. The complete variable domain, with remaining parts taken from reference TRBV19 and TRBJ2-7, reads DGGITQSPKYLFRKEGQNVTLSCEQNLNHDAMYWYRQDPGQGLRLIYYSQIVNDFQKGDIAEGYSVSREKKESFPLTVTSAQKNPTAFYLCASSIKGPYEQYFGPGTRLTVT.

The chain links TRBV5-1 to TRBJ2-5, with TRBD1 as a possible D gene (6 bases). The germline V gene encodes CDR1 SGHRS and CDR2 YFSETQ. The CDR3 contains 14 residues. V gave up 2 bases and J gave up 3 bases, with 11 bases separating them. The CDR3 reads CASSFGGQKETQYF. CDR3 coding DNA: TGCGCCAGCAGCTTTGGAGGACAGAAAGAGACCCAGTACTTC.

This clone was seen a single time. V is TRBV11-3 and J is TRBJ2-1; D unclear. Per germline, CDR1 SGHNT and CDR2 YENEEA. CDR3 length equals 13 residues. The V gene lost 5 bases and the J gene lost 8 bases, with 13 bases spanning the gap. The CDR3 protein is CASSVYAPDEQFF. CDR3 coding DNA: TGTGCCAGCAGCGTCTATGCCCCCGATGAGCAGTTCTTC.